This T cell receptor beta chain appears in the sequencing data of a study of OX40 agonist ivuxolimab in advanced cancers. Here immunoSEQ multiplex PCR was the method, and the copy in TCRdb shows in-frame clones only, minus some. The sample includes around 77,000 clones, 75% to 90% of them seen just once. The length of the CDR3 is 17 residues. With V trimmed by 4 bases and J by 2 bases, 4 bases remained unmatched. Germline V gene data show CDR1 as SGDLS and CDR2 as YYNGEE. Specimen: CD4+ or CD8+ T cells sorted from blood, collected in a trial of the OX40 agonist ivuxolimab. The chain joins TRBV9 to TRBJ2-1; 15 nucleotides align to TRBD2. The source of this sequence is an adult with an advanced solid tumor such as melanoma, head and neck, liver or kidney cancer. In nucleotides, the CDR3 is TGTGCCAGCAGCCCGGGACTAGCGGGAGGCACCTACAATGAGCAGTTCTTC. This gives the protein CASSPGLAGGTYNEQFF.